This TCR beta chain was recovered during a study of blood T cell repertoires in COVID-19 (dated by TCRdb to 2018 to 2021). For context, the study as a whole: The collaborator samples originated in the United States, Italy and Spain and spanned the acute and convalescent phases of COVID-19. The prospective study material was composed of cDNA or gDNA derived from T cells, B-cell-depleted T cells, or PBMCs. The samples were drawn from the first 160 participants of the ongoing ImmuneRACE study and from about 1,200 subjects provided by 6 global collaborators. Sample metadata almost always included a de-identified subject ID, COVID-19 status, age in years and sex. The repertoires were made available in a free public database intended to serve as a resource for research on the immune response to SARS-CoV-2. Where available, HLA class I and class II types were obtained from metadata supplied by the sample provider rather than from assay-based typing. The dataset comprised deeply sampled blood TCRbeta repertoires from subjects exposed to, actively infected with, or recovered from COVID-19.

One collaborating source in Seattle enrolled patients during active infection and followed them longitudinally through the course of disease. The collaborating institutions used their own protocols to collect whole blood in K2EDTA tubes. For TCRbeta analysis, collaborators shipped samples in one of three forms: frozen whole blood, isolated PBMCs, or DNA extracted from either of those sample types. Broader findings and caveats from the paper: Clinical and demographic metadata were provided uncurated, with the amount varying by source and participant.

This clone was counted once. Its antigen specificity is not known. Base-call qualities are not available, and no considerably larger clone is one nucleotide away. TCRbeta CDR3 regions were amplified from genomic DNA by means of the immunoSEQ Assay, a bias-controlled multiplex PCR. The original pipeline was this. Within the assay, amplification of reference gene primers was used to estimate how many nucleated cells each sample contained. To quantify the absolute abundance of each unique TCRbeta CDR3 rearrangement, sequence reads were collapsed and filtered. For each sample, productive Simpson clonality was calculated by taking the square root of Simpson's diversity index across productive rearrangements. This is the immuneACCESS table as TCRdb keeps it, with only in-frame sequences that have V and J called. A part of the clones is gone; compared with another copy, unresolved V genes explain less than half, and the rest is unexplained. D and trimming come from the DNA, and the V and J calls and clone size come from that table. The sample yields about 130,000 clones; about 90% were counted once. Together, the top ten hold about 2% of the sample.

Sequenced: peripheral blood. The TCR originated in a man aged 45-60 years with COVID-19, enrolled during active disease.

The CDR3 reads as follows: CASRKREGKNIQYF. The DNA sequence follows: TGTGCCAGTAGGAAGCGGGAGGGTAAAAACATTCAGTACTTC. The chain is made from TRBV19 and TRBJ2-4; TRBD2 lines up with 10 middle nucleotides. After removal of 6 bases from V and 4 bases from J, the junction retains 3 bases not matched to a gene. The germline V gene (reference sequence) sets CDR1 to LNHDA and CDR2 to SQIVND. The CDR3 measures 14 amino acids from cysteine to phenylalanine. The entry retains the CDR3 DNA only, 42 bases that are in frame from base 1.